Below are 18 T cell receptor beta chains sequenced from a single sample in a study of blood T cell repertoires in COVID-19. The method was immunoSEQ multiplex PCR; TCRdb's version includes in-frame clones alone and lacks a portion of them. Among roughly 410,000 clones listed, over 75% were seen once. Sequencing was performed on peripheral blood. These receptors were collected from a woman aged 55-70 years with COVID-19, enrolled during active disease.

V usage is TRBV29-1 and J usage is TRBJ1-2; D unclear. The CDR3 covers 13 residues. The germline V and J ends were trimmed by 1 base and 7 bases, with 13 bases remaining between them. Germline-derived CDR1 and CDR2 are SQVTM and ANQGSEA. The CDR3 region is CSVEGSKSSGYTF. Written as DNA, the CDR3 is TGCAGCGTTGAAGGCAGTAAATCGTCTGGCTACACCTTC.

This clone is a singleton in its sample. The chain joins TRBV6-5 to TRBJ1-2, with D possibly TRBD1 on 5 matching bases. CDR3 length: 14 residues. Trimming cost V 4 bases and J 8 bases, with 17 bases left between them. In germline, CDR1 is MNHEY, CDR2 SVGAGI. The CDR3 is CASSFRAGRRGYTF. CDR3 nucleotide sequence: TGTGCCAGCAGTTTTAGGGCAGGGCGGCGGGGCTACACCTTC.

V usage is TRBV5-1 and J usage is TRBJ2-4, with TRBD1 identical over 8 bases. Germline-derived CDR1 and CDR2 are SGHRS and YFSETQ. There are 14 residues in the CDR3. The ends lost 1 base at V and 7 bases at J; junction bases unmatched: 4. The DNA for the CDR3 is TGCGCCAGCAGCTTGCAGGGGGCGCATAACATTCAGTACTTC. Its translation: CASSLQGAHNIQYF.

V gene TRBV12-3 or TRBV12-4 combines with J gene TRBJ1-2; D might be TRBD1 (5 bases). The ends were cut back, 4 bases at V and 5 bases at J, with 8 bases in the middle. This CDR3 contains 12 residues. The DNA for the CDR3 is TGTGCCAGCAGTTCGGGGGTGTATGGCTACACCTTC. The encoded protein is CASSSGVYGYTF.

The rearrangement uses TRBV9 and TRBJ1-4; perhaps TRBD1 as D (6 bases). V was cut by 0 bases and J by 13 bases, with 13 bases left in between. Germline-derived CDR1 and CDR2 are SGDLS and YYNGEE. The CDR3 spans 13 residues. The CDR3 here is CASSVETGRGLFF. The DNA for the CDR3 is TGTGCCAGCAGCGTAGAAACAGGGAGAGGACTGTTTTTT.

V gene TRBV9 combines with J gene TRBJ2-1, with 10 bases that match TRBD2. The V and J ends lost 0 bases and 10 bases, in that order; junction bases with no gene match: 4. Germline CDR1 SGDLS, CDR2 YYNGEE. This CDR3 contains 14 residues. The CDR3 loop reads CASSVGSLAGEQFF. The DNA for the CDR3 is TGTGCCAGCAGCGTAGGGTCACTAGCGGGGGAGCAGTTCTTC. Variable domain in full (rest from reference TRBV9 and TRBJ2-1): DSGVTQTPKHLITATGQRVTLRCSPRSGDLSVYWYQQSLDQGLQFLIQYYNGEERAKGNILERFSAQQFPDLHSELNLSSLELGDSALYFCASSVGSLAGEQFFGPGTRLTVL.

V usage is TRBV9 and J usage is TRBJ1-4; D is undetermined. The CDR3 is made up of 15 amino acids. Germline V gene data show CDR1 as SGDLS and CDR2 as YYNGEE. The ends were cut back, 4 bases at V and 0 bases at J, with 10 bases in the middle. The CDR3 reads CASSNRQATNEKLFF. The CDR3 nucleotides are TGTGCCAGCAGCAATCGACAAGCAACTAATGAAAAACTGTTTTTT.

The sample holds one count of this clone. The J gene is TRBJ1-1, the V gene TRBV18, with D hard to call. Germline lookup yields CDR1 KGHSH and CDR2 LQKENI. The CDR3 runs to 16 residues. Trimming shortened V by 1 base and J by 2 bases, and 14 bases separated the two germline ends. The CDR3 coding sequence is TGTGCCAGCTCACCACAATACAGCCCTATAAACACTGAAGCTTTCTTT. Its translation is CASSPQYSPINTEAFF.

The V call is TRBV14, the J call TRBJ1-3, with 7 positions matching TRBD1. The CDR3 loop spans 15 amino acids. Germline trimming cut 5 bases from V and 0 bases from J; bases unmatched to any gene: 4. Germline-derived CDR1 and CDR2 are SGHDN and FVKESK. The CDR3 loop is CASSIGTVSGNTIYF. DNA of the CDR3: TGTGCCAGCAGCATTGGGACAGTCTCTGGAAACACCATATATTTT.

This rearrangement joins TRBV28 to TRBJ2-1, with D possibly being TRBD2 (6 bases). The CDR3 is made up of 15 amino acids. With 4 bases removed from V and 8 bases from J, the gap between germline ends came to 18 bases. Germline V gives CDR1 MDHEN, CDR2 SYDVKM. The CDR3 bases are TGTGCCAGCAGTTCGACCTTCGCGGGGAAGGATGAGCAGTTCTTC. It translates to CASSSTFAGKDEQFF.

The chain combines TRBV6-6 with TRBJ2-7, with TRBD2 as a possible D gene (6 bases). Germline V gene data show CDR1 as MNHNY and CDR2 as SVGAGI (reference sequence). This CDR3 is built from 12 residues. The V and J ends lost 10 bases and 0 bases respectively, with 10 bases between them. CDR3 DNA: TGTGCCATACGGGGGATCTCCTACGAGCAGTACTTC. Protein product: CAIRGISYEQYF.

J is TRBJ2-2 and V is TRBV27, with a tentative D call TRBD2 (5 bases). CDR3 size: 13 residues. V gave up 4 bases and J gave up 7 bases, with 10 bases separating them. Germline V gene data show CDR1 as MNHEY and CDR2 as SMNVEV (reference sequence). In DNA form, the CDR3 reads TGTGCCAGCAGTTCGGACTGGGGCGGGGAGCTGTTTTTT. This codes for CASSSDWGGELFF.

This CDR3 is CASSEDILNYGYTF. The CDR3 DNA reads TGTGCCAGCAGCGAGGACATTCTGAACTATGGCTACACCTTC. This chain joins TRBV9 and TRBJ1-2; possibly TRBD1 for D (5 bases). In germline, CDR1 is SGDLS, CDR2 YYNGEE. Trimming pared 3 bases from V and 2 bases from J, leaving 11 bases between. This CDR3 is built from 14 residues.

The chain has TRBV4-1 and TRBJ1-2; D might be TRBD1 (6 bases). From germline, CDR1 is MGHRA and CDR2 YSYEKL. The CDR3 is made up of 17 amino acids. V dropped 4 bases and J dropped 8 bases, with 26 bases sitting between them. The CDR3 sequence: CASSRYKGEQELEGYTF. CDR3 sequence (DNA): TGCGCCAGCAGCCGCTATAAGGGGGAACAGGAACTCGAAGGCTACACCTTC.

A word on this clone: Other DNA sequences within the sample encode an identical CDR3. The chain is built from TRBV18 and TRBJ1-2; D gene ambiguous. The CDR3 sequence is 13 residues long. The V end lost 3 bases, the J end lost 2 bases, and 7 bases lay between the germline ends. The germline CDR1 and CDR2 sequences are KGHSH and LQKENI. The CDR3 region is CASSPGGNYGYTF. Written as DNA, the CDR3 is TGTGCCAGCTCACCTGGCGGGAACTATGGCTACACCTTC.

This sequence joins TRBV19 and TRBJ1-3; 7 nucleotides match TRBD1. CDR3 size: 15 residues. Germline V gene lookup returns CDR1 LNHDA and CDR2 SQIVND (reference sequence). J lost 0 bases, V lost 6 bases, and 5 bases had no gene match. The CDR3 coding sequence is TGTGCCAGTAGCAGGGACAGTTCCTCTGGAAACACCATATATTTT. Protein: CASSRDSSSGNTIYF.

The chain carries TRBV7-9 and TRBJ1-1, with D possibly TRBD1 on 5 matching bases. CDR1 and CDR2 (germline): SEHNR, FQNEAQ (reference sequence). With 8 bases removed from V and 1 base from J, the gap between germline ends came to 11 bases. The CDR3 runs 13 residues. Here the CDR3 DNA reads TGTGCCAGCCACGGACAAACGAACACTGAAGCTTTCTTT. This gives the protein CASHGQTNTEAFF.

This clone turned up a few times. This rearrangement joins TRBV6-5 to TRBJ1-1; D possibly corresponds to TRBD1 (6 bases). The germline V gene encodes CDR1 MNHEY and CDR2 SVGAGI. The CDR3 contains 15 residues. V was pared by 0 bases and J by 1 base, with 9 bases between. The CDR3, as DNA: TGTGCCAGCAGTTACTCAAACAGGGCGAACACTGAAGCTTTCTTT. It is translated as CASSYSNRANTEAFF.